This TCR beta chain comes out of a study of blood T cell repertoires in COVID-19. Study summary: PBMCs, B-cell-depleted T cells, or T cells were the source of the cDNA or gDNA that made up the material.

From germline, CDR1 is LNHDA and CDR2 SQIVND (reference sequence). CDR3 length equals 19 residues. V was trimmed by 4 bases and J by 0 bases, leaving 19 bases between them. This clone was observed a single time. Authors' methods: Amplification from reference gene primers served as the basis for estimated nucleated cell counts. The method was immunoSEQ multiplex PCR; TCRdb's version includes in-frame clones alone and lacks a portion of them. V and J calls plus clone size are reproduced from that table; the DNA served to infer D and trimming. The sample records roughly 45,000 clones, just over 85% being singletons.

The sample comprised peripheral blood. This chain links TRBV19 with TRBJ2-6, with D perhaps matching TRBD1 (6 bases). The TCR comes from an elderly woman with COVID-19, enrolled during active disease. DNA of the CDR3: TGTGCCAGTAGTACGGACAGACAACGACTAATCTCTGGGGCCAACGTCCTGACTTTC. Its protein is CASSTDRQRLISGANVLTF.